This TCR beta chain was sequenced during a study of T cell responses to AZD1222 COVID-19 vaccine. A note on this clone: Its antigen remains unknown.

Using immunoSEQ multiplex PCR, the repertoire was profiled, and TCRdb retains in-frame clones only, with some absent. The sample shows roughly 270,000 clones, 94% of them seen only once. The CDR3 is 18 amino acids. Trimming took off 4 bases at V and 0 bases at J, with 21 bases between the two ends. Germline CDR1 SGHNT, CDR2 YYREEE (reference sequence). Study observations and caveats: Across the whole spike, CD4 TCRs peaked at regions 160-218 and 743-854. With two AZD1222 doses given, Spike-specific TCR breadth and depth both rose.

The source of this sequence is an adult who received the AZD1222 COVID-19 vaccine. The rearrangement joins TRBV5-4 to TRBJ2-3; possible D gene TRBD1, 6 bases. The source was peripheral blood, collected 28 days after the second AZD1222 dose. DNA for the CDR3: TGTGCCAGCAGCCCCGTCGGGGACATCTCCTCTAGCACAGATACGCAGTATTTT. Translation: CASSPVGDISSSTDTQYF.